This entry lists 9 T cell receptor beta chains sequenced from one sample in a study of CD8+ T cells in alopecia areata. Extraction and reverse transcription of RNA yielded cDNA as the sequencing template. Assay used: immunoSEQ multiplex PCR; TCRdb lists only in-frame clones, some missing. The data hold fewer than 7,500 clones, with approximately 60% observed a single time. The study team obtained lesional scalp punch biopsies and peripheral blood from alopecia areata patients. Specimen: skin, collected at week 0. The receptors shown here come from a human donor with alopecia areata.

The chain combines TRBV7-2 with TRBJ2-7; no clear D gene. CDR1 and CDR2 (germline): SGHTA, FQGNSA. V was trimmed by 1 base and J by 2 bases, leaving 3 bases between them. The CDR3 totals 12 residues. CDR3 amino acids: CASSLGTYEQYF. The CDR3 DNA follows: TGTGCCAGCAGCTTAGGGACCTACGAGCAGTACTTC.

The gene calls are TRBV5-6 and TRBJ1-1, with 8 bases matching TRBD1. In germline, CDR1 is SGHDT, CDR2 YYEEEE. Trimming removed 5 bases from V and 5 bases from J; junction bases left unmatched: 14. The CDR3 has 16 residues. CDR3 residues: CASRSEDRALGTEAFF. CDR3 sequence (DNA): TGTGCCAGCAGATCGGAGGACAGGGCATTGGGGACTGAAGCTTTCTTT.

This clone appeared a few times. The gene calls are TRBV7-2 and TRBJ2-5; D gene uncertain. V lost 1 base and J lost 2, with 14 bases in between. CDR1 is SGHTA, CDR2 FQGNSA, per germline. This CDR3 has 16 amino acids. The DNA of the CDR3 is TGTGCCAGCAGCTTAGAATCCCATGATGTACAAGAGACCCAGTACTTC. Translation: CASSLESHDVQETQYF.

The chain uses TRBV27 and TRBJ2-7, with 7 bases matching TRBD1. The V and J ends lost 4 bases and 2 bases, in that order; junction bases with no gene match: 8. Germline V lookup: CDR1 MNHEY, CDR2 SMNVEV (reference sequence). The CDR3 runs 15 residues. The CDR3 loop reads CASSYYRGVAYEQYF. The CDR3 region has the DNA TGTGCCAGCAGTTACTACAGGGGAGTAGCCTACGAGCAGTACTTC.

The DNA of the CDR3 is TGTGCCAGTAGTGCTAGACTAGCGGGAGGACGCACAGATACGCAGTATTTT. Encoded protein: CASSARLAGGRTDTQYF. The rearrangement uses TRBV19 and TRBJ2-3; 13 nucleotides match TRBD2. The CDR3 totals 17 residues. From germline, CDR1 is LNHDA and CDR2 SQIVND (reference sequence). With V trimmed by 5 bases and J by 1 base, 6 bases remained unmatched.

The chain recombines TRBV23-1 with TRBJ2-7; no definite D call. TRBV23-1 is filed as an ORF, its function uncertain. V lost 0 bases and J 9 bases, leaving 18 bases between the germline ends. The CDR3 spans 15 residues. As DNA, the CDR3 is TGCGCCAGCAGTCAATCGGTCCCACTTCTCGCGGTGCAGTACTTC. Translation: CASSQSVPLLAVQYF.

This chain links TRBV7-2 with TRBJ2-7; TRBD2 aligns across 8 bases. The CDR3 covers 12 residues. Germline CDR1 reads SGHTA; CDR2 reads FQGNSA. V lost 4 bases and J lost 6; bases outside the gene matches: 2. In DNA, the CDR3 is TGTGCCAGCAGCTGGACTAGCTCCGAGCAGTACTTC. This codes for CASSWTSSEQYF. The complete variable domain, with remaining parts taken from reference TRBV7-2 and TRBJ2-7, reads GAGVSQSPSNKVTEKGKDVELRCDPISGHTALYWYRQSLGQGLEFLIYFQGNSAPDKSGLPSDRFSAERTGGSVSTLTIQRTQQEDSAVYLCASSWTSSEQYFGPGTRLTVT.

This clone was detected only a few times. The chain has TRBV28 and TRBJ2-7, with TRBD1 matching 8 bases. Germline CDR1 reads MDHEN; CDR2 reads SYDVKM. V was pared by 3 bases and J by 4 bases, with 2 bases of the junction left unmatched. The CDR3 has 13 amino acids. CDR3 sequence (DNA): TGTGCCAGCAGTTTTACAGGGGGGTACGAGCAGTACTTC. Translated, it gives CASSFTGGYEQYF.

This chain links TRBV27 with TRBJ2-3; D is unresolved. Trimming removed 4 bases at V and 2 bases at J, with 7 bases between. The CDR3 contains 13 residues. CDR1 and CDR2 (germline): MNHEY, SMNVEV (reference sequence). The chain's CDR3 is CASSSQLTDTQYF. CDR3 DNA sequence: TGTGCCAGCAGTTCCCAACTCACAGATACGCAGTATTTT.